The 10 T cell receptor beta chains presented below share a single source sample, sequenced in a study of metastatic and nonmetastatic thyroid tumors. TCRdb re-called the PCR reads through MiXCR. Of tens of thousands of clones in the sample, about an eighth were seen once. Among the patients, none had received any treatment before thyroid surgery. Sequencing was carried out using blood. Receptor source: a female donor with papillary thyroid cancer or a benign thyroid nodule (not recorded which). Some clones in this sample may be carry-over from other donors' samples.

In the case of this clone: An end of the junction does not agree with germline; a read error may underlie this. The same CDR3 also results from other DNA sequences found in this sample. V and J are TRBV9 and TRBJ2-6, with D possibly TRBD2 on 5 matching bases. The CDR3 totals 15 residues. CDR1 SGDLS and CDR2 YYNGEE come from the germline V gene. The CDR3 sequence is CASSVGGSGANVLTF. CDR3 bases: TGTGCCAGCAGCGTAGGAGGGTCAGGTGCCAACGTGCTGACTTTC.

V and J are TRBV20-1 and TRBJ2-7; D unclear. The CDR3 runs 13 residues. CDR1 is DFQATT, CDR2 SNEGSKA, per germline (reference sequence). Trimming removed 6 bases from V and 2 bases from J, with 14 bases in between. Written as DNA, the CDR3 is TGCAGTGCCTATACGGGCTTAACCTACGAGCAGTACTTC. Protein: CSAYTGLTYEQYF.

This clone was observed a few times. The chain has TRBV27 and TRBJ1-6; D not resolved. Germline V gene lookup returns CDR1 MNHEY and CDR2 SMNVEV (reference sequence). Between the trimmed V and J ends, which lost 3 bases and 2 bases, there was a span of 11 bases. The length of the CDR3 is 16 residues. Here the CDR3 reads CASSLARGAYNSPLHF. CDR3 DNA: TGTGCCAGCAGTTTGGCCAGAGGAGCCTATAATTCACCCCTCCACTTT.

This clone was counted many times. This chain connects TRBV7-2 to TRBJ2-7, with 9 bases aligning to TRBD1. Germline CDR1 SGHTA, CDR2 FQGNSA. The CDR3 runs to 14 residues. V trimming: 5 bases; J trimming: 5 bases; junction bases outside the gene matches: 7. CDR3 nucleotides: TGTGCCAGCAGCACGACAGGGGGGGAGAACGAGCAGTACTTC. Translated, it gives CASSTTGGENEQYF.

This clone was counted ten times or more. The V and J genes are TRBV19 and TRBJ1-2; D is undetermined. The CDR3 loop spans 16 amino acids. The germline V gene has CDR1 LNHDA and CDR2 SQIVND (reference sequence). Trimming took 0 bases from V and 2 from J, leaving 13 bases between them. CDR3 sequence: CASSIDLLAGNYGYTF. The CDR3 DNA reads TGTGCCAGTAGTATAGATCTTCTGGCAGGAAACTATGGCTACACCTTC. The entire variable domain, with the rest obtained from reference TRBV19 and TRBJ1-2, is as follows: DGGITQSPKYLFRKEGQNVTLSCEQNLNHDAMYWYRQDPGQGLRLIYYSQIVNDFQKGDIAEGYSVSREKKESFPLTVTSAQKNPTAFYLCASSIDLLAGNYGYTFGSGTRLTVV.

This clone was counted many times. This chain connects TRBV2 to TRBJ1-5; possibly TRBD1 for D (5 bases). Trimming took 4 bases from V and 1 from J, leaving 11 bases between them. CDR3 size: 15 residues. Germline V gene lookup returns CDR1 SNHLY and CDR2 FYNNEI. CDR3 coding DNA: TGTGCCAGCAGTGGACGCCAGGGAAGCAATCAGCCCCAGCATTTT. The encoded protein is CASSGRQGSNQPQHF.

This clone was observed at least ten times. The gene calls are TRBV4-2 and TRBJ1-1; TRBD1 aligns across 10 bases. The germline gives CDR1 LGHNA, CDR2 YNFKEQ. The V gene end was trimmed by 2 bases and the J gene end by 8 bases; junction bases not matched to a gene: 2. This CDR3 has 13 amino acids. CDR3 sequence: CASSQPTGGEAFF. The CDR3 bases are TGTGCCAGCAGCCAACCGACAGGGGGCGAAGCTTTCTTT.

This clone was counted many times. The chain links TRBV5-6 to TRBJ1-5, with D perhaps TRBD1 (6 bases). V lost 0 bases, J lost 3 bases, and 7 bases lay in between. Germline assignment: CDR1 SGHDT and CDR2 YYEEEE. The CDR3 is 14 residues long. CDR3 nucleotides: TGTGCCAGCAGCTTGGACAGGGACAATCAGCCCCAGCATTTT. Translation gives CASSLDRDNQPQHF.

The genes are TRBV6-1 and TRBJ2-7; D ambiguous. Trimming stripped 3 bases from V and 8 bases from J, with 20 bases between. Germline V gene data show CDR1 as MNHNS and CDR2 as SASEGT. The CDR3 spans 15 residues. CDR3: CASSDPRYLARQQYF. The CDR3 coding sequence is TGTGCCAGCAGTGACCCCCGGTATCTCGCCCGCCAGCAGTACTTC.

In its sample, this clone was seen many times. The V and J genes are TRBV9 and TRBJ2-7; 7 bases are a match to TRBD1. The CDR3 contains 15 residues. From germline, CDR1 is SGDLS and CDR2 YYNGEE. V dropped 2 bases and J dropped 2; count of bases not matched to a gene: 7. CDR3 sequence: CASSVSPGTAYEQYF. The CDR3 DNA follows: TGTGCCAGCAGCGTGAGCCCCGGGACAGCCTACGAGCAGTACTTC.